This T cell receptor (beta chain) was documented in a study of human T cells and chemical hapten exposure. V lost 4 bases and J 3 bases, leaving 13 bases between the germline ends. Germline V CDR1 and CDR2: DFQATT, SNEGSKA (reference sequence). The CDR3 totals 14 residues. Documented time point: healthy volunteer bleed at 2 weeks. The authors extracted total RNA from unfractionated whole blood. TCRdb independently ran MiXCR on the RACE reads; one entry per CDR3 protein. This sample yields 100,000 to 150,000 distinct CDR3 sequences, of which roughly 9.5% are seen a single time; 1.5% to 2% belongs to the top ten. This clonotype has only a few counts.

The source is a male donor in good health. Some clones in this sample may be carry-over from other donors' samples. Sequencing was done on a sample of whole blood. This chain connects TRBV20-1 to TRBJ2-1; D remains ambiguous. CDR3 sequence reads: CSATVRVGYNEQFF. In DNA form, the CDR3 reads TGCAGTGCTACCGTCCGAGTGGGCTACAATGAGCAGTTCTTC.